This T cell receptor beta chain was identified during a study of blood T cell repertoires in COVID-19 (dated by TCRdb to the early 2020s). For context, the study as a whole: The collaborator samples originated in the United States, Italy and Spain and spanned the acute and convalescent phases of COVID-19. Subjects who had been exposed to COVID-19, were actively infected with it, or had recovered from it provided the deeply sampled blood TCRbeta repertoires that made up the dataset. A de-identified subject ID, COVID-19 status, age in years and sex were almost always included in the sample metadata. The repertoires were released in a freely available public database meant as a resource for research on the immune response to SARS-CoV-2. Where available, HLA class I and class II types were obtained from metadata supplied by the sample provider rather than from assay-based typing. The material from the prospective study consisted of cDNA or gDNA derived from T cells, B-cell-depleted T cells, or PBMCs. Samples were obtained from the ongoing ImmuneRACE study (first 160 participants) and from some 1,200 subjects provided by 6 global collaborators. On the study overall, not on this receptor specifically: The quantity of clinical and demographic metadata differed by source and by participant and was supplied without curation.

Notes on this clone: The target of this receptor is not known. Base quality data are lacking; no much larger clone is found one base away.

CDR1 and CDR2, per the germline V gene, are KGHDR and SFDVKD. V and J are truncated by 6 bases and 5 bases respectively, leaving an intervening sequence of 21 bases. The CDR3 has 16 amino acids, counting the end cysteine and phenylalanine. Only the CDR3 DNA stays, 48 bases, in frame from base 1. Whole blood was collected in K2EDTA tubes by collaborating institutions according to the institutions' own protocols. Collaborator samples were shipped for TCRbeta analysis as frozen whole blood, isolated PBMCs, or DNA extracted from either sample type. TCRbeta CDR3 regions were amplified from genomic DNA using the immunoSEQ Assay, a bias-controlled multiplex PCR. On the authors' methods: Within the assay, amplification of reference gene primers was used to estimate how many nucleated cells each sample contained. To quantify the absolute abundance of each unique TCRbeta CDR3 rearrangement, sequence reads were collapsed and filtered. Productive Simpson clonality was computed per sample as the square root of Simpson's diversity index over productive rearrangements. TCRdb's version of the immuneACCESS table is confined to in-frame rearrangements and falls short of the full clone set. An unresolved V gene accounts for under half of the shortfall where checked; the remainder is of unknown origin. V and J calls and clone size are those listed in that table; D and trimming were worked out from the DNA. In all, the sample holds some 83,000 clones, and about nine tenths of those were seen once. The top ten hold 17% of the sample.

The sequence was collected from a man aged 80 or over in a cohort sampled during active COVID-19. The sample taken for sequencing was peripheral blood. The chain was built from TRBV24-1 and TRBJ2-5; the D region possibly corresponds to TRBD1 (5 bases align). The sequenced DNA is TGTGCCACCAGTTTATACACAGAAAGGGCAGGGGAGACCCAGTACTTC. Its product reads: CATSLYTERAGETQYF.